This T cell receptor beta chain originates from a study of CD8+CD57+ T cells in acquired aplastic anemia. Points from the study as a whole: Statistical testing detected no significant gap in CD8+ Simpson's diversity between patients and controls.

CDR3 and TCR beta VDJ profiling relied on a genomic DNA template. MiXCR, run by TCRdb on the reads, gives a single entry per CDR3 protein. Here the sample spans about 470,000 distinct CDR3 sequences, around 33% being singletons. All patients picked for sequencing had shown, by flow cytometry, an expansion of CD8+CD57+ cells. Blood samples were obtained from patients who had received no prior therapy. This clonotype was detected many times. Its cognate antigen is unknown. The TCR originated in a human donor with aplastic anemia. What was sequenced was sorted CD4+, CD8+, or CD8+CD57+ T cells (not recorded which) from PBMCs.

The CDR3 loop reads CASSQGQGDYEQYF. In DNA, the CDR3 is TGTGCCAGCAGCCAAGGCCAGGGGGACTACGAGCAGTACTTC. The chain uses TRBV4-2 and TRBJ2-7; 7 nucleotides match TRBD1. Germline-derived CDR1 and CDR2 are LGHNA and YNFKEQ. V lost 1 base, J lost 3 bases, and 3 bases stayed unmatched. The CDR3 runs to 14 residues.